A selection of T cell receptor beta chains follows, all from one sample in a study of blood T cell repertoires in COVID-19. The assay was immunoSEQ multiplex PCR, and TCRdb's table has in-frame clones only and misses some. Of 80,000 or so clones listed, 80% are singletons. Material for sequencing was peripheral blood. Receptors originate from a woman in her sixties or seventies with acute or convalescent COVID-19. Both conserved end residues are part of each CDR3. A D gene is named only where the DNA matches it firmly. Part of the rows lack a size; the others show once, few, many or a class for expanded clones.

j_gene | v_gene | d_gene | abundance | CDR3aa | CDR3nt
TRBJ2-7 | TRBV9 | TRBD2 | - | CASSVGGGETYEQYF | TGTGCCAGCAGCGTAGGCGGGGGGGAAACCTACGAGCAGTACTTC
TRBJ1-2 | TRBV6-6 | - | - | CASTPRGVGYGYTF | TGTGCCAGCACCCCTAGGGGTGTGGGCTATGGCTACACCTTC
TRBJ1-2 | TRBV4-3 | TRBD1 | - | CASSQDSGGIVGYTF | TGCGCCAGCAGCCAAGATTCAGGGGGCATCGTAGGCTACACCTTC
TRBJ1-1 | TRBV7-2 | - | - | CASSTRTAMNTEAFF | TGTGCCAGCAGCACCAGGACAGCTATGAACACTGAAGCTTTCTTT
TRBJ2-4 | TRBV6-1 | - | - | CASSEARVSRDIQYF | TGTGCCAGCAGTGAAGCGCGCGTGTCCCGGGACATTCAGTACTTC
TRBJ1-2 | TRBV20-1 | - | few | CSASSDSNYGYTF | TGCAGTGCTAGTTCCGACTCAAACTATGGCTACACCTTC
TRBJ2-1 | TRBV5-1 | TRBD2 | - | CASSPIASGGYNEQFF | TGCGCCAGCAGTCCAATTGCTAGCGGTGGATACAATGAGCAGTTCTTC
TRBJ2-1 | TRBV15 | - | once | CATSREQNPYNEQFF | TGTGCCACCAGCAGAGAACAGAACCCCTACAATGAGCAGTTCTTC
TRBJ1-5 | TRBV4-3 | TRBD1 | - | CASSPGAEGAEQPQHF | TGCGCCAGCAGCCCCGGCGCCGAGGGGGCGGAACAGCCCCAGCATTTT
TRBJ1-2 | TRBV7-2 | - | - | CASSLGLTGIPGYTF | TGTGCCAGCAGCTTAGGGCTAACAGGGATCCCAGGCTACACCTTC
TRBJ1-1 | TRBV7-9 | - | - | CASSLDNYSGEAFF | TGTGCCAGCAGCTTAGATAACTACTCTGGGGAAGCTTTCTTT
TRBJ1-2 | TRBV3-1/TRBV3-2 | - | - | CASSQDDRTGFHHGYTF | TGTGCCAGCAGCCAAGATGATAGAACAGGTTTTCACCATGGCTACACCTTC
TRBJ2-7 | TRBV5-1 | TRBD1 | - | CASSTSWGQGASEQYF | TGCGCCAGCAGCACTTCTTGGGGACAGGGGGCGAGCGAGCAGTACTTC
TRBJ2-1 | TRBV6-2/TRBV6-3 | TRBD2 | - | CASSYWGSGAYNEQFF | TGTGCCAGCAGTTACTGGGGCAGCGGGGCTTACAATGAGCAGTTCTTC
TRBJ2-7 | TRBV7-9 | - | - | CASSKRRYEQYF | TGTGCCAGCAGCAAGCGAAGATACGAGCAGTACTTC
TRBJ2-5 | TRBV11-3 | - | - | CASSGDSQETQYF | TGTGCCAGCAGCGGAGACAGTCAAGAGACCCAGTACTTC
TRBJ2-5 | TRBV3-1/TRBV3-2 | - | - | CASSPPGPTGETQYF | TGTGCCAGCAGCCCCCCCGGCCCGACTGGAGAGACCCAGTACTTC
TRBJ1-1 | TRBV6-1 | TRBD1 | - | CASSEAGTGNTEAFF | TGTGCCAGCAGTGAGGCCGGGACAGGGAACACTGAAGCTTTCTTT
TRBJ2-3 | TRBV7-8 | - | - | CASSFGSSTDTQYF | TGTGCCAGCAGCTTCGGTTCTAGCACAGATACGCAGTATTTT
TRBJ2-5 | TRBV11-3 | - | once | CASSGITGTAKETQYF | TGTGCCAGCAGTGGGATAACAGGGACCGCTAAAGAGACCCAGTACTTC
TRBJ1-5 | TRBV19 | - | - | CASKGLSQPQHF | TGTGCCAGTAAGGGGTTATCTCAGCCCCAGCATTTT
TRBJ1-1 | TRBV7-2 | - | - | CASSSGPGAEAFF | TGTGCCAGCAGCTCAGGGCCGGGGGCTGAAGCTTTCTTT
TRBJ1-1 | TRBV15 | TRBD1 | - | CATSRTGAGSTEAFF | TGTGCCACCAGCAGGACAGGGGCGGGGAGCACTGAAGCTTTCTTT
TRBJ2-7 | TRBV3-1/TRBV3-2 | - | - | CASSQLLQTYEQYF | TGTGCCAGCAGCCAATTGCTCCAGACCTACGAGCAGTACTTC
TRBJ1-2 | TRBV7-2 | TRBD1 | - | CASSSYRGGMGYTF | TGTGCCAGCAGCTCCTACAGGGGAGGTATGGGCTACACCTTC
TRBJ1-4 | TRBV2 | TRBD1 | - | CASRQTGSEKLFF | TGTGCCAGCAGGCAGACAGGGAGTGAAAAACTGTTTTTT
TRBJ2-1 | TRBV19 | - | - | CASSPGSSYNEQFF | TGTGCCAGTTCCCCGGGGAGCTCCTACAATGAGCAGTTCTTC
TRBJ1-1 | TRBV7-9 | - | - | CASSSTVNTEAFF | TGTGCCAGCAGCTCCACAGTGAACACTGAAGCTTTCTTT